This T cell receptor (beta chain) appears in the sequencing data of a study of CD8 T cells in ankylosing spondylitis. Findings and limits, study-wide: Within ankylosing spondylitis blood, a TCR beta motif made up of fewer than ten highly homologous variants appeared to be characteristic. The authors reported significant enrichment of disease-linked clones in matched ankylosing spondylitis synovial fluid.

TCRdb itself ran the 5' RACE reads through MiXCR, one entry per CDR3 protein. The data contain 450,000 or so distinct CDR3 sequences, roughly a quarter of them singletons. Comment on this clonotype: Its antigen is unidentified.

This CDR3 is built from 15 residues. V lost 7 bases and J 3 bases, leaving 16 bases between the germline ends. Germline V CDR1 and CDR2: MNHEY, SVGEGT. The specimen sequenced was blood, either unsorted or a sorted T cell fraction (not recorded which). The chain carries TRBV6-2 or TRBV6-3 and TRBJ2-1, with D possibly being TRBD2 (5 bases). The receptor comes from a male donor with ankylosing spondylitis. The CDR3 loop reads CASNSGSPIYNEQFF. CDR3 sequence (DNA): TGTGCCAGCAACAGCGGTAGCCCCATCTACAATGAGCAGTTCTTC.